This T cell receptor (beta chain) came from a study of shared clonotypes between healthy human individuals. With regard to this clone: The target antigen is unknown.

Study-level points and caveats: Rarefaction curves obtained for sorted subsets showed sequencing incomplete despite large depth. A generally larger estimated richness was seen in naive subsets than in memory subsets.

Deletions cut 3 bases from V and 3 bases from J, with 14 bases between. Germline assignment: CDR1 MDHEN and CDR2 SYDVKM. This CDR3 comprises 15 residues. The protocol was immunoSEQ multiplex PCR, while the TCRdb copy is restricted to in-frame clones and leaves out a portion. The table includes some 2,500,000 clones, 93% detected once. The chain employs TRBV28 and TRBJ1-2, with a possible D match to TRBD1 (6 bases). The origin of this receptor is a man between 18 and 29 years old in good health. Some clones in this sample may be carry-over from other donors' samples. The sample was naive CD4+ T cells from PBMCs. Subset denoted: CD45RA+ positively selected. The CDR3 nucleotides are TGTGCCAGCAGTTTTACAGGGAGTGTCGACTATGGCTACACCTTC. Translated, it gives CASSFTGSVDYGYTF.